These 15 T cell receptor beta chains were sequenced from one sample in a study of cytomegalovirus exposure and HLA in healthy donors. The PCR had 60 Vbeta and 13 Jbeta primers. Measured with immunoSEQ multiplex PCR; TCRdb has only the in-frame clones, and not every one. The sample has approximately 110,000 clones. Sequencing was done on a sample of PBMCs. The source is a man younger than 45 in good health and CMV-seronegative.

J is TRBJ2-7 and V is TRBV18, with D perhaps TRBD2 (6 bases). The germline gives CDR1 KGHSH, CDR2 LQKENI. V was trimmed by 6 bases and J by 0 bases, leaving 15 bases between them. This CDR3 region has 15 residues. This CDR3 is CASSLTSRSSYEQYF. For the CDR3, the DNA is TGTGCCAGCTCGCTAACTAGCCGGAGCTCCTACGAGCAGTACTTC.

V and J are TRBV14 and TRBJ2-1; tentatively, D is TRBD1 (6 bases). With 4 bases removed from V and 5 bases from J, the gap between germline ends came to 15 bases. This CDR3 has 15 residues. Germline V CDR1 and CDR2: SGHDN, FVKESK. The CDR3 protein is CASSRMGAKNNEQFF. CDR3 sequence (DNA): TGTGCCAGCAGCCGGATGGGGGCGAAGAACAATGAGCAGTTCTTC.

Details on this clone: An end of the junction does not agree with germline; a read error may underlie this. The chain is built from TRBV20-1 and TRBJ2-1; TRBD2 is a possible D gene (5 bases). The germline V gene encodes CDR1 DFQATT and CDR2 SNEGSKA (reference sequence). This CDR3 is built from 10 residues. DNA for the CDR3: TGCAGTGCTAGACGGGATGAACAGTTCTTC. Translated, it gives CSARRDEQFF.

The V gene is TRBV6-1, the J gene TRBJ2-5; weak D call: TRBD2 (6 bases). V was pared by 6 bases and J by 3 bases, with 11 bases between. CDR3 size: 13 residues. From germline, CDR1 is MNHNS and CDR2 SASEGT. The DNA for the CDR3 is TGTGCCAGCAGCATATGGGGGGAAGAGACCCAGTACTTC. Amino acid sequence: CASSIWGEETQYF.

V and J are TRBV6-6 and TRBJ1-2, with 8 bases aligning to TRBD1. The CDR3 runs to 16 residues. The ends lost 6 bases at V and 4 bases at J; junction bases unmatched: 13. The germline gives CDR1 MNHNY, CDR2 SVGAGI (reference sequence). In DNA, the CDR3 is TGTGCCAGCAGATACCGAGAAGACAGGGGCGGCTATGGCTACACCTTC. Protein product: CASRYREDRGGYGYTF.

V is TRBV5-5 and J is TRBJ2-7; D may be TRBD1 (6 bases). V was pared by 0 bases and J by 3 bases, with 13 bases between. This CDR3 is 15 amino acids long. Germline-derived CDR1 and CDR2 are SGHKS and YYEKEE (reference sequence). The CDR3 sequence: CASSLGPGARYEQYF. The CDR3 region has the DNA TGTGCCAGCAGCTTGGGGCCAGGGGCCCGCTACGAGCAGTACTTC.

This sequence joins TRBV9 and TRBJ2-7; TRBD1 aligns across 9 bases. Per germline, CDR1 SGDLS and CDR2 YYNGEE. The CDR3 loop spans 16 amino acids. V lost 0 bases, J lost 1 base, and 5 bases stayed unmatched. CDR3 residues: CASSVGTGGVSYEQYF. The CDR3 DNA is TGTGCCAGCAGCGTAGGAACAGGGGGCGTATCCTACGAGCAGTACTTC.

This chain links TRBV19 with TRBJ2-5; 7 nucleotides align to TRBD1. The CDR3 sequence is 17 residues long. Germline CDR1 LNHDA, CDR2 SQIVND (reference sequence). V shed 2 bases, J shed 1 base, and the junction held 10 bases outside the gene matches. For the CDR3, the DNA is TGTGCCAGTAGTATAAGAGGAGTGGGGACAGTCCAAGAGACCCAGTACTTC. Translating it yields CASSIRGVGTVQETQYF.

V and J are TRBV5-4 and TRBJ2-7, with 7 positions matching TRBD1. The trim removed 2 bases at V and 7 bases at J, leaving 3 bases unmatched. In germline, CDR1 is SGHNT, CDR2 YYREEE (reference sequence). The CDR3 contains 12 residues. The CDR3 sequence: CASSFNRGEQYF. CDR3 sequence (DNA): TGTGCCAGCAGCTTTAACAGGGGAGAGCAGTACTTC.

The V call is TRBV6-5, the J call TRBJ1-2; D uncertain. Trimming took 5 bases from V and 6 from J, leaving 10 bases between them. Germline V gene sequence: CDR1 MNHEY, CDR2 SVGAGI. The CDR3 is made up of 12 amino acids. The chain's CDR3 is CASSSDLHGYTF. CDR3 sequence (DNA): TGTGCCAGCAGTAGCGACCTCCATGGCTACACCTTC.

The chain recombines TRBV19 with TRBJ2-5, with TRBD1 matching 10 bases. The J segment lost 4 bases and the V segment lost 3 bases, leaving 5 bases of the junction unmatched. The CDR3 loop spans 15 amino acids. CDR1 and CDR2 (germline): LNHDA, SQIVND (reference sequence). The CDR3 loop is CASSIGGQGGETQYF. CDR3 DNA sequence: TGTGCCAGTAGTATCGGTGGACAGGGGGGAGAGACCCAGTACTTC. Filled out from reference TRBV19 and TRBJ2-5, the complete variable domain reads DGGITQSPKYLFRKEGQNVTLSCEQNLNHDAMYWYRQDPGQGLRLIYYSQIVNDFQKGDIAEGYSVSREKKESFPLTVTSAQKNPTAFYLCASSIGGQGGETQYFGPGTRLLVL.

The CDR3 reads CSVPPPSSGGFGETQYF. In DNA form, the CDR3 reads TGCAGCGTTCCGCCCCCGTCATCCGGGGGGTTTGGGGAGACCCAGTACTTC. The chain links TRBV29-1 to TRBJ2-5, with TRBD2 identical over 7 bases. This CDR3 region has 17 residues. Germline trimming cut 5 bases from V and 5 bases from J; bases unmatched to any gene: 20. Looked up from germline, CDR1 is SQVTM and CDR2 is ANQGSEA.

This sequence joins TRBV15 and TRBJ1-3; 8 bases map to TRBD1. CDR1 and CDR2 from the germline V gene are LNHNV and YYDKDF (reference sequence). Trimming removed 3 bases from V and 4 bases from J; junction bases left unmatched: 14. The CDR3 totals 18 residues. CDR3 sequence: CATSREIKTGASGNTIYF. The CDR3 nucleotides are TGTGCCACCAGCAGGGAGATTAAGACAGGGGCATCAGGAAACACCATATATTTT.

The CDR3 sequence is CASSLELKNEQFF. In DNA, the CDR3 is TGTGCCAGCAGCTTAGAACTAAAAAATGAGCAGTTCTTC. The chain employs TRBV11-2 and TRBJ2-1; unclear D gene. CDR1 is SGHAT and CDR2 is FQNNGV in the germline V gene. Trimming took off 0 bases at V and 7 bases at J, with 7 bases between the two ends. This CDR3 is 13 amino acids long.

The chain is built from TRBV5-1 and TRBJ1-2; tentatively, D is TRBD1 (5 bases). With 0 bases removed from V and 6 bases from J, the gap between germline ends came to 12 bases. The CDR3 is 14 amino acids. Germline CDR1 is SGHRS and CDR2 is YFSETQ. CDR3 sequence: CASSLEGTKHGYTF. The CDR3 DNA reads TGCGCCAGCAGCTTGGAGGGGACTAAGCATGGCTACACCTTC.